The 10 T cell receptor beta chains below come from one sample, sequenced in a study of blood T cell repertoires in COVID-19. The assay was immunoSEQ multiplex PCR, and TCRdb's table has in-frame clones only and misses some. The sample contains more than 100,000 clones, more than 85% of which appear only once. Sequencing was done on a sample of peripheral blood. All receptors come from a human donor in a cohort sampled during active COVID-19.

The rearrangement joins TRBV6-2 or TRBV6-3 to TRBJ2-5, with a possible D match to TRBD2 (5 bases). CDR1 MNHEY and CDR2 SVGEGT come from the germline V gene. This CDR3 region has 16 residues. Trimming stripped 4 bases from V and 4 bases from J, with 19 bases between. DNA for the CDR3: TGTGCCAGCAGTTCCGGATCGACGGGGTTGGGAGAGACCCAGTACTTC. Protein product: CASSSGSTGLGETQYF.

The V and J genes are TRBV28 and TRBJ1-6; tentative D call: TRBD1 (6 bases). The germline V gene encodes CDR1 MDHEN and CDR2 SYDVKM. The ends were cut back, 6 bases at V and 0 bases at J, with 18 bases in the middle. CDR3 length equals 18 residues. CDR3 sequence: CASSNPTGKSSYNSPLHF. The DNA of the CDR3 is TGTGCCAGCAGCAACCCCACAGGGAAGAGCTCCTATAATTCACCCCTCCACTTT. The full variable domain, in which reference TRBV28 and TRBJ1-6 provide the parts outside the CDR3, is DVKVTQSSRYLVKRTGEKVFLECVQDMDHENMFWYRQDPGLGLRLIYFSYDVKMKEKGDIPEGYSVSREKKERFSLILESASTNQTSMYLCASSNPTGKSSYNSPLHFGNGTRLTVT.

The rearrangement uses TRBV2 and TRBJ1-1; D not resolved. The CDR3 spans 12 residues. CDR1 is SNHLY and CDR2 is FYNNEI in the germline V gene. Deletions cut 7 bases from V and 1 base from J, with 7 bases between. The CDR3 protein is CASNSANTEAFF. CDR3 nucleotides: TGTGCCAGCAATAGTGCGAACACTGAAGCTTTCTTT.

The chain links TRBV24-1 to TRBJ2-1; 15 nucleotides align to TRBD2. Germline V gene data show CDR1 as KGHDR and CDR2 as SFDVKD. The CDR3 has 17 residues. Trimming removed 5 bases from V and 6 bases from J; junction bases left unmatched: 7. The chain's CDR3 is CATSGTSGGEAANEQFF. For the CDR3, the DNA is TGTGCCACCAGTGGGACTAGCGGGGGGGAAGCAGCCAATGAGCAGTTCTTC.

This sequence joins TRBV4-1 and TRBJ2-3; D is unclear. Germline V gene lookup returns CDR1 MGHRA and CDR2 YSYEKL. The V end was cut by 2 bases, the J end by 4 bases, with 7 bases between. The CDR3 totals 13 residues. The CDR3 spells CASSQISADTQYF. CDR3 DNA sequence: TGCGCCAGCAGCCAAATCAGCGCAGATACGCAGTATTTT.

The V call is TRBV7-9, the J call TRBJ1-1; D unclear. Trimming stripped 5 bases from V and 3 bases from J, with 10 bases between. The germline V gene has CDR1 SEHNR and CDR2 FQNEAQ (reference sequence). The CDR3 spans 13 residues. In nucleotides, the CDR3 is TGTGCCAGCAGCCGGAACCGGGACACTGAAGCTTTCTTT. It is translated as CASSRNRDTEAFF.

V usage is TRBV4-2 and J usage is TRBJ1-5; 10 bases are shared with TRBD1. The trim removed 4 bases at V and 3 bases at J, leaving 6 bases unmatched. This CDR3 region has 16 residues. Germline values: CDR1 LGHNA, CDR2 YNFKEQ. DNA of the CDR3: TGTGCCAGCAGCCTCACGACAGGGGGCAACAATCAGCCCCAGCATTTT. This sequence encodes CASSLTTGGNNQPQHF.

The rearrangement joins TRBV11-1 to TRBJ2-7; 9 nucleotides match TRBD1. CDR3 length equals 14 residues. J gave up 3 bases and V 3 bases, and 3 bases lay outside the gene matches. In germline, CDR1 is SGHAT, CDR2 FQDESV (reference sequence). The CDR3 is CASSLEGQGYEQYF. DNA for the CDR3: TGTGCCAGCAGCTTGGAGGGACAGGGCTACGAGCAGTACTTC.

The chain couples TRBV27 to TRBJ2-1; 9 positions agree with TRBD2. Germline values: CDR1 MNHEY, CDR2 SMNVEV (reference sequence). This CDR3 contains 16 residues. V lost 2 bases to trimming and J lost 6 bases; unmatched junction nucleotides: 8. The CDR3 nucleotides read TGTGCCAGCAGTTTACAGGCGGGGGGGCCCGTCAATGAGCAGTTCTTC. Protein: CASSLQAGGPVNEQFF.

The rearrangement links TRBV5-1 to TRBJ2-7; TRBD1 might be the D (6 bases). The germline V gene has CDR1 SGHRS and CDR2 YFSETQ. This CDR3 has 14 residues. Trimming took off 7 bases at V and 2 bases at J, with 16 bases between the two ends. This CDR3 reads CASRPGTFAYEQYF. The DNA of the CDR3 is TGCGCCAGCCGTCCCGGGACATTCGCCTACGAGCAGTACTTC.